The T cell receptor (beta chain) described here comes from a study of T cell repertoires in cytomegalovirus infection. V was pared by 5 bases and J by 7 bases, with 10 bases of the junction left unmatched. Germline-derived CDR1 and CDR2 are MNHEY and SMNVEV (reference sequence). This CDR3 has 14 amino acids. This clonotype was seen a handful of times. Its cognate antigen is unknown. TCRdb fed the reads into MiXCR, producing one record per CDR3 protein. The sample contains around 710,000 distinct CDR3 sequences, approximately 32% of which appear only once. The sample in question was cultured CD8+ T cells from PBMCs, obtained from culture after CMV antigen stimulation. The chain has TRBV27 and TRBJ2-7, with 8 bases aligning to TRBD2. This receptor was taken from a human donor in good health (CMV status not recorded). Some clones in this sample may be carry-over from other donors' samples. The CDR3 DNA reads as TGTGCCAGCAGTCCAGTCGGGGGGGCCTTGGAGCAGTACTTC. The encoded protein is CASSPVGGALEQYF.